This entry concerns a single T cell receptor (beta chain). Its antigen is unidentified. The sample comes from a study of graft-versus-host responses after intestinal transplantation. Study information: Isolated intestinal, liver-intestinal, or multivisceral transplants had been given to the recipients.

Clones were read by immunoSEQ multiplex PCR, and TCRdb kept only the in-frame ones, dropping some. The sample carries under 75,000 clones, 90% recorded once. Findings of the study overall: GvH clones appeared in recipient marrow, some first in ileum or blood.

CDR1 LGHNA and CDR2 YNFKEQ come from the germline V gene. V lost 4 bases to trimming and J lost 3 bases; unmatched junction nucleotides: 6. The CDR3 spans 16 residues. The sample here was unstimulated CD8+ T cells sorted from spleen or lymph node cells, taken before transplant. V is TRBV4-2 and J is TRBJ2-1, with 10 bases fitting TRBD2. This sequence was found in a human donor who was the organ donor for an intestinal transplant. The CDR3 nucleotides are TGTGCCAGCAGCCCCTCCGGGACTAGCGACTACAATGAGCAGTTCTTC. Encoded protein: CASSPSGTSDYNEQFF.